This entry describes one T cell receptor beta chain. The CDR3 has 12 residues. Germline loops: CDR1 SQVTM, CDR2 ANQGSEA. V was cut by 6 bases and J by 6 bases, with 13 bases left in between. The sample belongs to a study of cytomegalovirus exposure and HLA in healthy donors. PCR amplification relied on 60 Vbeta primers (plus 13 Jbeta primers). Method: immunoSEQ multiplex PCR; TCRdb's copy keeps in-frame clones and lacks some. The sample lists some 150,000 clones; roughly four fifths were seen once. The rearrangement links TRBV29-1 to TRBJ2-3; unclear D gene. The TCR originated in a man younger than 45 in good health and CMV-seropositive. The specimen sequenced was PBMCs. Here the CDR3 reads CSVDDLLDTQYF. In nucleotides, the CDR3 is TGCAGCGTAGACGACTTATTGGATACGCAGTATTTT.